The sequence of this TCR beta chain was determined in a study of cytomegalovirus exposure and HLA in healthy donors. Study-wide context: The 120 or so validation repertoires used a platform that matched the one used for the approximately 610 first-cohort repertoires, as a later analysis reported. Findings and caveats of the study: Researchers reported that a few CMV-associated chains were confirmed in vitro as CMV antigen-specific. Among TCR sequences, most were rare, though some public TCRs appeared in many donors. Listed as cytomegalovirus-associated were 164 TCR beta chains.

Libraries were prepared by immunoSEQ multiplex PCR; TCRdb keeps only in-frame clonotypes and omits some of them. The sample comprises 150,000 to 160,000 clones, about 88% of which are singletons, and 20% to 25% rests with the top ten. Comment on this clone: What it recognizes is unknown.

This CDR3 spans 17 amino acids. Germline CDR1 and CDR2: SGHTA and FQGNSA. The V and J ends lost 1 base and 1 base respectively, with 16 bases between them. Sequencing was carried out using PBMCs. The chain has TRBV7-2 and TRBJ1-2; D ambiguous. The TCR comes from a man younger than 35 in good health and CMV-seropositive. The CDR3 sequence is CASSLGGGISGNYGYTF. CDR3 coding DNA: TGTGCCAGCAGCTTAGGGGGAGGGATCAGTGGTAACTATGGCTACACCTTC.